These T cell receptor beta chains were read from a single sample in a study of blood T cell repertoires in COVID-19. The data were produced by immunoSEQ multiplex PCR, yet TCRdb's version contains in-frame clones alone and is incomplete. Of 75,000 to 100,000 clones in the sample, about 85% were seen once. Sample: peripheral blood. All receptors come from a man aged 65-85 years with acute or convalescent COVID-19. Both conserved end residues are part of each CDR3. Each record gives: J gene, clone size, V gene, CDR3 length, CDR3 protein. Some rows have no size entry. The others give once, few or many, or a class for an expanded clone.

>TRBJ1-5|NA|TRBV27|15
CASSLLGTGIEPQHF
>TRBJ1-1|NA|TRBV3-1/TRBV3-2|13
CASSRETGTEAFF
>TRBJ2-2|NA|TRBV5-1|16
CASSPPGGPNTGELFF
>TRBJ2-1|NA|TRBV4-2|16
CASSLRGGPNDNEQFF
>TRBJ2-5|NA|TRBV5-6|13
CASSMTGRETQYF
>TRBJ2-1|NA|TRBV5-1|15
CASSLTEPFYNEQFF
>TRBJ2-7|NA|TRBV20-1|12
CSASPGSYEQYF
>TRBJ2-1|NA|TRBV6-2/TRBV6-3|18
CASSYERGGGLSYNEQFF
>TRBJ1-4|few|TRBV12-3/TRBV12-4|13
CASTQLQGGKLFF
>TRBJ1-1|NA|TRBV28|13
CASSPRWNTEAFF
>TRBJ1-2|NA|TRBV7-9|13
CASSLDRGTGYTF
>TRBJ2-5|NA|TRBV5-1|15
CASSSGQGRQETQYF
>TRBJ2-3|NA|TRBV12-3/TRBV12-4|13
CASRGLLTDTQYF
>TRBJ2-3|NA|TRBV6-5|13
CASKSGGANTQYF
>TRBJ1-1|NA|TRBV18|13
CASSPDFNTEAFF
>TRBJ1-1|NA|TRBV5-5|14
CASSLYRGPTEAFF
>TRBJ2-5|NA|TRBV10-2|17
CASSESSGLVVGETQYF
>TRBJ2-5|NA|TRBV10-1|13
CASSENPGETQYF
>TRBJ2-1|NA|TRBV5-1|12
CASSDSYNEQFF
>TRBJ2-5|NA|TRBV29-1|13
CSVGQGGRETQYF
>TRBJ1-1|NA|TRBV6-5|15
CASSPVGGLNTEAFF
>TRBJ2-1|NA|TRBV11-3|14
CASSKSGGHNEQFF
>TRBJ1-4|NA|TRBV28|17
CASSLGQGPGSYEKLFF
>TRBJ1-6|NA|TRBV3-1/TRBV3-2|17
CASSLPRTGRMHSPLHF
>TRBJ2-7|NA|TRBV9|14
CASSVTDSGYEQYF
>TRBJ2-2|NA|TRBV14|16
CASSRPEGGNTGELFF
>TRBJ1-2|NA|TRBV30|13
CAWSKMESYGYTF
>TRBJ2-3|NA|TRBV7-6|15
CASSLSRGSTDTQYF
>TRBJ2-2|NA|TRBV11-3|14
CASSLRRGTGELFF
>TRBJ2-3|NA|TRBV19|15
CASSIGAGEADTQYF
>TRBJ1-6|NA|TRBV5-1|16
CASSLEGTAYNSPLHF
>TRBJ2-7|NA|TRBV5-5|18
CASTLKANSGGSGYEQYF
>TRBJ1-5|NA|TRBV3-1/TRBV3-2|14
CASSRGHRNQPQHF
>TRBJ2-3|once|TRBV7-2|14
CASSLERDPDTQYF
>TRBJ1-1|NA|TRBV28|15
CASSLVGQSNTEAFF
>TRBJ2-3|NA|TRBV5-1|15
CASSLSGPSTDTQYF
>TRBJ1-5|few|TRBV28|11
CASSKHRAQHF
>TRBJ1-6|NA|TRBV19|13
CASLGQVGSPLHF
>TRBJ2-5|NA|TRBV6-1|15
CASSEAGWGLETQYF
>TRBJ1-2|NA|TRBV30|13
CAWSPPRATGYTF
>TRBJ2-7|NA|TRBV12-3/TRBV12-4|12
CASSPGGYEQYF
>TRBJ1-1|few|TRBV4-1|15
CASSFQGWLNTEAFF
>TRBJ2-3|NA|TRBV5-6|17
CASSSETWTGSTDTQYF
>TRBJ2-6|NA|TRBV5-1|17
CASSFRDTNSGANVLTF
>TRBJ1-2|NA|TRBV7-9|14
CASSPLEEVYGYTF
>TRBJ2-7|NA|TRBV5-1|13
CASSLAGSYEQYF
>TRBJ2-5|NA|TRBV3-1/TRBV3-2|15
CASSQLVPLGGTQYF
>TRBJ1-2|few|TRBV18|13
CASSPQGNYGYTF
>TRBJ1-4|once|TRBV2|14
CASREGTGGEKLFF
>TRBJ1-3|NA|TRBV6-5|13
CATQGLGGNTIYF